Presented here are 3 T cell receptor beta chains from one specimen sequenced in a study of OX40 agonist ivuxolimab in advanced cancers. Sequenced by immunoSEQ multiplex PCR; TCRdb stores in-frame clones only, minus some. The table lists around 75,000 clones, about 90% of them singletons, with roughly 2.4% in the top ten. Sample: CD4+ or CD8+ T cells sorted from blood, taken in a trial of the OX40 agonist ivuxolimab. All receptors come from an adult with an advanced solid tumor such as melanoma, head and neck, liver or kidney cancer.

This clone was counted a single time. The gene calls are TRBV6-1 and TRBJ1-1, with D uncertain. The CDR3 contains 12 residues. Germline V gives CDR1 MNHNS, CDR2 SASEGT. V lost 6 bases and J 0 bases, leaving 5 bases between the germline ends. CDR3 bases: TGTGCCAGCAGAACAGTGAACACTGAAGCTTTCTTT. It specifies CASRTVNTEAFF.

This clone was seen only once. The chain combines TRBV19 with TRBJ2-6; the D gene is possibly TRBD1 (6 bases). The V end was cut by 5 bases, the J end by 4 bases, with 12 bases between. The germline V gene encodes CDR1 LNHDA and CDR2 SQIVND (reference sequence). The CDR3 length is 15 residues. This CDR3 is CASSHRAWGANVLTF. In nucleotides, the CDR3 is TGTGCCAGTAGTCACAGGGCATGGGGGGCCAACGTCCTGACTTTC.

The chain combines TRBV6-5 with TRBJ2-5; 11 bases line up with TRBD2. This CDR3 comprises 16 residues. Losses at the gene ends were 0 bases for V and 5 bases for J; bases not matched to a gene: 5. Germline V gene sequence: CDR1 MNHEY, CDR2 SVGAGI. The CDR3 protein is CASSYSIPSGGETQYF. Written as DNA, the CDR3 is TGTGCCAGCAGTTACTCGATTCCTAGCGGGGGGGAGACCCAGTACTTC.